Sequencing of this TCR beta chain was carried out in a study of T cell responses to AZD1222 COVID-19 vaccine. Notes on this clone: The antigen is not known.

Overall study results and limits: Seropositive status at baseline applied to only five to seven AZD1222 recipients.

Here immunoSEQ multiplex PCR was the method, and the copy in TCRdb shows in-frame clones only, minus some. The top ten hold roughly 5% of the sample, which has roughly 120,000 clones, 87% seen once. The CDR3 totals 12 residues. Deletions cut 4 bases from V and 4 bases from J, with 8 bases between. Germline-derived CDR1 and CDR2 are GTSNPN and SVGIG (reference sequence). This TCR was recovered from an adult in good health. The V call is TRBV30, the J call TRBJ1-3; D is ambiguous. The source was peripheral blood, collected on day 0 of AZD1222 vaccination. The CDR3 protein is CAWNVGGNTIYF. Written as DNA, the CDR3 is TGTGCCTGGAACGTAGGAGGAAACACCATATATTTT. Full variable domain (outside the CDR3, taken from reference TRBV30 and TRBJ1-3): SQTIHQWPATLVQPVGSPLSLECTVEGTSNPNLYWYRQAAGRGLQLLFYSVGIGQISSEVPQNLSASRPQDRQFILSSKKLLLSDSGFYLCAWNVGGNTIYFGEGSWLTVV.